The 14 T cell receptor beta chains listed next were all sequenced from one sample in a study of identical twins. MiXCR, run by TCRdb on the 5' RACE reads, gives a single entry per CDR3 protein. The sample has 270,000 or so distinct CDR3 sequences, around 8.3% seen once. The same specimen was also included in a second study, on yellow fever vaccine responses in identical twins.

Sequenced: CD8+ T cells sorted from blood. The receptor set was obtained from a woman between 18 and 30 years old in good health.

This clonotype was picked up a small number of times. J is TRBJ2-2 and V is TRBV12-5; D call uncertain. The CDR3 sequence is 17 residues long. Trimming cost V 0 bases and J 3 bases, with 14 bases left between them. Germline CDR1 reads LGHNT; CDR2 reads FRNRAP. Written as DNA, the CDR3 is TGTGCTAGTGGTTTGGTTTCAGACCTGGATTACACCGGGGAGCTGTTTTTT. This translates into CASGLVSDLDYTGELFF.

This clonotype was recorded at least ten times. The rearrangement links TRBV4-3 to TRBJ2-1, with D possibly being TRBD1 (6 bases). Per the germline V gene, CDR1 is LGHNA and CDR2 is YSLEER. V dropped 0 bases and J dropped 3 bases, with 12 bases sitting between them. This CDR3 spans 16 amino acids. The CDR3 here is CASSQDQGGFYNEQFF. The CDR3 DNA sequence: TGCGCCAGCAGCCAAGATCAAGGGGGTTTCTACAATGAGCAGTTCTTC.

This clonotype is judged medium-sized. This rearrangement joins TRBV27 to TRBJ2-7; D ambiguous. This CDR3 is built from 11 residues. Germline values: CDR1 MNHEY, CDR2 SMNVEV (reference sequence). Trimming removed 4 bases at V and 0 bases at J, with 1 base between. The CDR3 region is CASSSSYEQYF. The CDR3 region has the DNA TGTGCCAGCAGTTCCTCCTACGAGCAGTACTTC.

CDR3 in DNA: TGTGCCAGCAGCTTTCGACTAGCGGGGTCTAGCACAGATACGCAGTATTTT. Protein sequence: CASSFRLAGSSTDTQYF. J is TRBJ2-3 and V is TRBV7-4, with 11 bases matching TRBD2. This CDR3 spans 17 amino acids. V gave up 3 bases and J gave up 0 bases; unmatched junction bases: 5. Looked up from germline, CDR1 is SGHVT and CDR2 is SQSDAQ.

This clonotype was recorded a few times. The chain has TRBV9 and TRBJ2-1, with D perhaps TRBD2 (7 bases). The CDR3 runs to 15 residues. Trimming pared 0 bases from V and 5 bases from J, leaving 12 bases between. In germline, CDR1 is SGDLS, CDR2 YYNGEE. The CDR3, as DNA: TGTGCCAGCAGCGTAGGTTCGGGGGGCCACAATGAGCAGTTCTTC. Amino acids: CASSVGSGGHNEQFF.

This clonotype was detected many times. This chain links TRBV15 with TRBJ2-7; 10 bases are shared with TRBD2. Germline CDR1 is LNHNV and CDR2 is YYDKDF (reference sequence). This CDR3 contains 15 residues. V gave up 2 bases and J gave up 7 bases; unmatched junction bases: 8. The CDR3: CATSRSAGGPGEQYF. In DNA form, the CDR3 reads TGTGCCACCAGCAGATCAGCGGGAGGGCCGGGAGAGCAGTACTTC. Complete variable domain (other parts from reference TRBV15 and TRBJ2-7): DAMVIQNPRYQVTQFGKPVTLSCSQTLNHNVMYWYQQKSSQAPKLLFHYYDKDFNNEADTPDNFQSRRPNTSFCFLDIRSPGLGDTAMYLCATSRSAGGPGEQYFGPGTRLTVT.

J is TRBJ2-1 and V is TRBV29-1; 7 nucleotides align to TRBD2. This CDR3 spans 15 amino acids. With 2 bases clipped from V and 6 bases from J, the junction kept 10 bases outside the gene matches. Germline values: CDR1 SQVTM, CDR2 ANQGSEA. The CDR3 DNA follows: TGCAGCGTTGAACTTGCCGGACTAGTGGGCAATGAGCAGTTCTTC. Protein product: CSVELAGLVGNEQFF.

As to this clonotype: One end of the junction varies from germline; a read error may be responsible. The chain joins TRBV13 to TRBJ2-5, with TRBD2 as a possible D gene (7 bases). The CDR3 extends over 14 amino acids. Per germline, CDR1 PRHDT and CDR2 FYEKMQ (reference sequence). CDR3 sequence: CACSSEGGQETQYF. The CDR3 DNA reads as TGTGCCTGCAGTTCCGAGGGGGGGCAGGAGACCCAGTACTTC.

The chain recombines TRBV28 with TRBJ2-5, with 7 bases aligning to TRBD2. The junction had 3 bases not matched to a gene; V was cut back by 3 bases and J by 5 bases. Germline CDR1 reads MDHEN; CDR2 reads SYDVKM. The CDR3 is 13 residues long. The chain's CDR3 is CASSFREGETQYF. The DNA of the CDR3 is TGTGCCAGCAGTTTCAGGGAGGGGGAGACCCAGTACTTC.

The chain is built from TRBV29-1 and TRBJ2-6, with D possibly being TRBD1 (5 bases). Germline V gene lookup returns CDR1 SQVTM and CDR2 ANQGSEA. The V end lost 4 bases, the J end lost 2 bases, and 9 bases lay between the germline ends. The CDR3 runs to 14 residues. The CDR3 DNA reads as TGCAGCGTTGTAGGGGAAGCTGGGGCCAACGTCCTGACTTTC. It encodes CSVVGEAGANVLTF.

The chain employs TRBV29-1 and TRBJ1-1, with a possible D match to TRBD1 (5 bases). The germline V gene has CDR1 SQVTM and CDR2 ANQGSEA. The V gene lost 2 bases and the J gene lost 6 bases, with 16 bases spanning the gap. The CDR3 extends over 14 amino acids. This chain's CDR3 is CSVEQAGTFAEAFF. In nucleotides, the CDR3 is TGCAGCGTTGAACAAGCGGGGACTTTCGCTGAAGCTTTCTTT.

In this sample, this clonotype turned up many times. The CDR3 DNA follows: TGTGCCAGCAGCCCCCCCCTAGCTGCCGAGCAGTTCTTC. This sequence encodes CASSPPLAAEQFF. V and J are TRBV28 and TRBJ2-1, with D possibly matching TRBD2 (5 bases). The CDR3 totals 13 residues. V was cut by 6 bases and J by 10 bases, with 16 bases left in between. Germline V gene sequence: CDR1 MDHEN, CDR2 SYDVKM. Drawing the rest from reference TRBV28 and TRBJ2-1, the complete variable domain is DVKVTQSSRYLVKRTGEKVFLECVQDMDHENMFWYRQDPGLGLRLIYFSYDVKMKEKGDIPEGYSVSREKKERFSLILESASTNQTSMYLCASSPPLAAEQFFGPGTRLTVL.

This clonotype came up a few times. The chain combines TRBV4-3 with TRBJ2-1; 7 nucleotides agree with TRBD2. Trimming took 4 bases from V and 6 from J; bases not matched to a gene: 3. Germline V gene sequence: CDR1 LGHNA, CDR2 YSLEER. This CDR3 contains 13 residues. For the CDR3, the DNA is TGCGCCAGCAGCCGCGGACTAGTCAATGAGCAGTTCTTC. It is translated as CASSRGLVNEQFF.

This clonotype has only a few counts. The chain carries TRBV4-3 and TRBJ2-6; D gene ambiguous. CDR3 length equals 16 residues. Deletions cut 0 bases from V and 0 bases from J, with 6 bases between. CDR1 and CDR2 (germline): LGHNA, YSLEER. CDR3 region: CASSQELDSGANVLTF. The CDR3 bases are TGCGCCAGCAGCCAAGAGTTGGACTCTGGGGCCAACGTCCTGACTTTC.